This T cell receptor beta chain was captured by sequencing in a study of B cell selection in AIRE deficiency (dated 2019 in TCRdb). Study-level background: Researchers compared TCRbeta repertoires of sorted blood CD4+ conventional T cells and regulatory T cells in AIRE-deficient patients with those in healthy controls. The TCR-sequenced cohort comprised about 5 AIRE-deficient APECED patients and about 5 healthy control donors. The paper as a whole reports these results and caveats: Shared Treg sequences had shorter CDR3s, reflecting a bias toward rearrangements with few non-templated nucleotide insertions. Among some 3,400 shared Treg TCRbeta sequences, approximately 30% were shared exclusively among healthy donors and about 9.4% exclusively among patients, which suggests that Treg selection is less efficient in the absence of AIRE. Only TCRbeta chains were sequenced; approximately 40% of shared healthy-donor Treg sequences also occurred in healthy Tconv, possibly because of differing TCRalpha chains. TCRBV gene usage, CDR3 length and TCR diversity in Tconv and Treg cells from AIRE-deficient patients were found to be similar to those in cells from healthy donors. About a third of the Treg TCRbeta sequences shared among healthy donors were found in patient Tconv cells, which suggests that Treg-biased clones were diverted into the Tconv compartment.

For sorting, conventional CD4 T cells were defined as CD4+CD127+ cells. Control samples were obtained from healthy donors who were not related to the patients. Tconv and Treg cells for TCRbeta sequencing were sorted on a FACSAria flow cytometer. The sorted cells went into 5-ml round-bottom polystyrene tubes, and the dry cell pellets were then frozen at -80 degrees C until sequencing. This clone has only a few counts. Its antigen has not been determined. Qualities for individual bases were not recorded, and no much larger clone is one base off. The CDR3 covers 11 residues, taking in both the cysteine and the phenylalanine. Only the CDR3 portion is preserved as DNA: 33 bases, with reading frame beginning at the first base. The CDR1 and CDR2 encoded by the germline V gene are MNHEY and SVGAGI. V is cut by 5 bases and J by 4 bases, and the space between the germline ends is 6 bases. The immunoSEQ platform was used to sequence the TCRbeta chains. The original methods were these. Pooled conventional T cell repertoires yielded roughly 9.9x10^4 distinct in-frame TCRbeta sequences from patients and around 140,000 from healthy donors. Treg TCRbeta sequences found in two or more individuals were defined as public, and these public Treg TCRbeta sequences were then searched for in Tconv repertoires. Group differences were tested with Mann-Whitney U tests and Bonferroni-Dunn correction in GraphPad Prism 7.03. TCRdb holds this immuneACCESS table with in-frame rearrangements only. Some clones are missing; in checked studies, unresolved V genes explain under half, and the rest has no known cause. The V and J calls and clone size were taken over from that table, and D and trimming were inferred from the DNA. This sample gives 23,000 or so clones in total; 95% to 96% of them show up just once. The ten largest clones add up to 0.24% of the sample.

The TCR sequence derives from a human donor in good health. The rearranged chain carries TRBV6-5 and TRBJ2-7, with TRBD2 perhaps the D gene, on 6 matching bases. The sequencing input was CD4+CD127+ conventional T cells sorted from PBMCs. In nucleotides, the sequence is TGTGCCAGCAGTGGGAGGTACGAGCAGTACTTC. This codes for CASSGRYEQYF.